The 8 T cell receptor beta chains reported below all come from one sample, sequenced in a study of identical twins. TCRdb re-derived calls from the 5' RACE reads in MiXCR, one entry per CDR3 protein. The sample holds a few hundred thousand distinct CDR3 sequences, around 9.6% seen once. In addition, the sample was reused for a study of yellow fever vaccine responses in identical twins.

Sequencing was carried out using PBMCs. The receptors were gathered from a woman aged 18 to 35 in good health.

This clonotype was seen only a few times. The chain combines TRBV12-3 or TRBV12-4 with TRBJ2-1; 7 bases are shared with TRBD2. The CDR3 spans 14 residues. Trimming took 6 bases from V and 5 from J; bases not matched to a gene: 7. The CDR3 DNA reads as TGTGCCAGCAGCCAAGCGACTAGCCACAATGAGCAGTTCTTC. Translation: CASSQATSHNEQFF.

The gene calls are TRBV11-2 and TRBJ2-1; 12 bases are a match to TRBD2. The CDR3 runs 16 residues. With V trimmed by 3 bases and J by 3 bases, 3 bases remained unmatched. The germline V gene encodes CDR1 SGHAT and CDR2 FQNNGV. Here the CDR3 reads CASSFGLAGHYNEQFF. The CDR3 bases are TGTGCCAGCAGCTTCGGACTAGCGGGGCACTACAATGAGCAGTTCTTC.

This clonotype came up a few times. This sequence joins TRBV7-9 and TRBJ1-5; D may be TRBD1 (5 bases). CDR3 size: 15 residues. The germline V gene encodes CDR1 SEHNR and CDR2 FQNEAQ (reference sequence). Between the trimmed V and J ends, which lost 5 bases and 7 bases, there was a span of 18 bases. CDR3 coding DNA: TGTGCCAGCAGCGCCGGGGGGAAGTCCGCCCAGCCCCAGCATTTT. Its protein product is CASSAGGKSAQPQHF.

As concerns this clonotype: One junction end does not reproduce the germline sequence, and a read error may be involved. CDR3 region: CASSLRLAGVQDTQYF. The CDR3, as DNA: TGTGCCAGCAGCCTTCGACTAGCGGGGGTTCAAGATACGCAATATTTT. The chain carries TRBV9 and TRBJ2-3, with TRBD2 matching over 12 bases. The CDR3 runs to 16 residues. Per the germline V gene, CDR1 is SGDLS and CDR2 is YYNGEE. The variable domain in full, with the rest retrieved from reference TRBV9 and TRBJ2-3, is DSGVTQTPKHLITATGQRVTLRCSPRSGDLSVYWYQQSLDQGLQFLIQYYNGEERAKGNILERFSAQQFPDLHSELNLSSLELGDSALYFCASSLRLAGVQDTQYFGPGTRLTVL.

There are many counts of this clonotype. The chain combines TRBV24-1 with TRBJ2-1; TRBD2 agrees at 15 bases. Germline V lookup: CDR1 KGHDR, CDR2 SFDVKD. The J segment lost 10 bases and the V segment lost 4 bases, leaving 7 bases of the junction unmatched. CDR3 size: 16 residues. In DNA, the CDR3 is TGTGCCACCAGTGACCCCGGGACTAGCGGGAGGCCGGAGCAGTTCTTC. Residues: CATSDPGTSGRPEQFF.

V is TRBV2 and J is TRBJ2-3; D ambiguous. This CDR3 comprises 14 residues. Germline assignment: CDR1 SNHLY and CDR2 FYNNEI. Trimming cost V 3 bases and J 5 bases, with 12 bases left between them. For the CDR3, the DNA is TGTGCCAGCAGTGATTCTGGTCCCATAGATACGCAGTATTTT. It translates to CASSDSGPIDTQYF.

The chain employs TRBV27 and TRBJ2-7, with D uncertain. The V end was cut by 4 bases, the J end by 0 bases, with 10 bases between. CDR3 length: 14 residues. From germline, CDR1 is MNHEY and CDR2 SMNVEV (reference sequence). This CDR3 reads CASSWSTPSYEQYF. Here the CDR3 DNA reads TGTGCCAGCAGTTGGTCGACGCCCTCCTACGAGCAGTACTTC.

The table lists this clonotype with many counts. The J gene is TRBJ1-2, the V gene TRBV12-3 or TRBV12-4; D is undetermined. V lost 1 base and J 0 bases, leaving 3 bases between the germline ends. The CDR3 has 13 residues. The CDR3 coding sequence is TGTGCCAGCAGTTTAGACGCTAACTATGGCTACACCTTC. The encoded protein is CASSLDANYGYTF.